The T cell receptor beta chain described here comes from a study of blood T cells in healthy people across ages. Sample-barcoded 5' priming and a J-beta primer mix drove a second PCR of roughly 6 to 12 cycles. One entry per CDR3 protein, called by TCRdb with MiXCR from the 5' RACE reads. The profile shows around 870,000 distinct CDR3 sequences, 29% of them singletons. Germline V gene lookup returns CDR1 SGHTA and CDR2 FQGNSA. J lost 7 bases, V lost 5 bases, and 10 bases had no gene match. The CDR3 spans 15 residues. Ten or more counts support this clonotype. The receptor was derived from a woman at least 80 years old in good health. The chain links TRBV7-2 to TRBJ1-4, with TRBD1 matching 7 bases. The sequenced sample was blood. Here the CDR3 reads CASSAYARGSEKLFF. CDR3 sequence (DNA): TGTGCCAGCAGCGCCTATGCCAGGGGGAGTGAAAAACTGTTTTTT.